The 20 T cell receptor beta chains presented below share a single source sample, sequenced in a study of cytomegalovirus exposure and HLA in healthy donors. PCR amplification relied on 60 Vbeta primers (plus 13 Jbeta primers). Measured with immunoSEQ multiplex PCR; TCRdb has only the in-frame clones, and not every one. The sample holds 35,000 to 50,000 clones; around 50% are singletons and the top ten take 9.5% to 13%. The sequenced material came from PBMCs. The receptors originated from a human donor in good health.

This chain links TRBV11-3 with TRBJ2-5, with D possibly TRBD2 on 6 matching bases. Trimming took 1 base from V and 0 from J, leaving 9 bases between them. CDR3 length: 15 residues. The germline V gene encodes CDR1 SGHNT and CDR2 YENEEA. CDR3: CASSLGGTDQETQYF. CDR3 DNA: TGTGCCAGCAGCTTAGGCGGGACGGACCAAGAGACCCAGTACTTC.

The rearrangement joins TRBV19 to TRBJ1-1; 10 bases agree with TRBD1. V was pared by 5 bases and J by 1 base, with 10 bases of the junction left unmatched. The CDR3 loop spans 17 amino acids. The germline V gene encodes CDR1 LNHDA and CDR2 SQIVND (reference sequence). The CDR3 nucleotides are TGTGCCAGTAGTTTTGACAGGGGGCGGTACGCGAACACTGAAGCTTTCTTT. It encodes CASSFDRGRYANTEAFF.

This chain links TRBV7-9 with TRBJ2-3; 8 nucleotides line up with TRBD1. Germline CDR1 SEHNR, CDR2 FQNEAQ (reference sequence). V lost 5 bases, J lost 1 base, and 8 bases stayed unmatched. The CDR3 has 16 amino acids. CDR3 sequence (DNA): TGTGCCAGCAGCGACCATGGGACAGGACGCACAGATACGCAGTATTTT. It specifies CASSDHGTGRTDTQYF.

The V and J genes are TRBV7-2 and TRBJ2-3, with 11 bases aligning to TRBD2. Germline loops: CDR1 SGHTA, CDR2 FQGNSA. The CDR3 is 15 amino acids. Germline trimming cut 6 bases from V and 6 bases from J; bases unmatched to any gene: 8. The CDR3 spells CASRPTSGVRDTQYF. The CDR3 DNA sequence: TGTGCCAGCAGACCGACTAGCGGGGTGCGGGATACGCAGTATTTT.

The J gene is TRBJ1-1, the V gene TRBV11-3, with 8 positions matching TRBD1. CDR3 size: 13 residues. V shed 1 base, J shed 9 bases, and the junction held 4 bases outside the gene matches. The germline gives CDR1 SGHNT, CDR2 YENEEA. CDR3 bases: TGTGCCAGCAGCTTAGCAACAGGGGGACAAGCTTTCTTT. Translating gives CASSLATGGQAFF.

The genes are TRBV27 and TRBJ1-5; 11 bases are shared with TRBD1. Trimming at V came to 6 bases and at J to 4 bases, leaving 5 bases not matched to a gene. This CDR3 contains 15 residues. CDR1 and CDR2 (germline): MNHEY, SMNVEV (reference sequence). The CDR3 nucleotides read TGTGCCAGCAGATCCGGGACAGGGGGTAATCAGCCCCAGCATTTT. Its protein product is CASRSGTGGNQPQHF.

The J gene is TRBJ2-3, the V gene TRBV2, with D possibly TRBD1 on 6 matching bases. This CDR3 contains 14 residues. In germline, CDR1 is SNHLY, CDR2 FYNNEI. Deletions cut 7 bases from V and 4 bases from J, with 15 bases between. The CDR3 DNA sequence: TGTGCCAGCATTGTTGGGGGCAGCGCAGATACGCAGTATTTT. Translating it yields CASIVGGSADTQYF.

This clone was counted a few times. J is TRBJ2-5 and V is TRBV7-9; 11 nucleotides line up with TRBD1. In germline, CDR1 is SEHNR, CDR2 FQNEAQ (reference sequence). The CDR3 consists of 15 residues. The V gene end was trimmed by 5 bases and the J gene end by 5 bases; junction bases not matched to a gene: 7. Here the CDR3 reads CASSRGQGVAETQYF. Here the CDR3 DNA reads TGTGCCAGCAGCCGGGGACAGGGGGTGGCGGAGACCCAGTACTTC.

The chain combines TRBV5-1 with TRBJ2-5, with TRBD1 identical over 9 bases. V was pared by 4 bases and J by 2 bases, with 3 bases of the junction left unmatched. The CDR3 contains 14 residues. Germline CDR1 and CDR2: SGHRS and YFSETQ. The CDR3 DNA reads as TGCGCCAGCAGCCGGGACAGGGTGCAAGAGACCCAGTACTTC. It specifies CASSRDRVQETQYF.

The rearrangement joins TRBV7-2 to TRBJ2-4; 7 bases fit TRBD2. This CDR3 has 15 amino acids. J lost 4 bases, V lost 5 bases, and 8 bases had no gene match. The germline V gene has CDR1 SGHTA and CDR2 FQGNSA. CDR3 region: CASSPFGGTKNIQYF. The CDR3 DNA sequence: TGTGCCAGCAGCCCCTTCGGGGGGACGAAAAACATTCAGTACTTC. Full variable domain (missing parts from reference TRBV7-2 and TRBJ2-4): GAGVSQSPSNKVTEKGKDVELRCDPISGHTALYWYRQSLGQGLEFLIYFQGNSAPDKSGLPSDRFSAERTGGSVSTLTIQRTQQEDSAVYLCASSPFGGTKNIQYFGAGTRLSVL.

This clone was picked up a small number of times. The chain has TRBV5-1 and TRBJ2-7, with 12 bases identical to TRBD1. The V gene's germline CDR1 is SGHRS and CDR2 YFSETQ. Trimming cost V 1 base and J 4 bases; bases outside gene matches: 9. The CDR3 loop spans 17 amino acids. The CDR3 is CASSLLSSGQGAYEQYF. CDR3 sequence (DNA): TGCGCCAGCAGCTTGTTAAGTTCGGGACAGGGGGCTTACGAGCAGTACTTC. The whole variable domain, remainder taken from reference TRBV5-1 and TRBJ2-7, is KAGVTQTPRYLIKTRGQQVTLSCSPISGHRSVSWYQQTPGQGLQFLFEYFSETQRNKGNFPGRFSGRQFSNSRSEMNVSTLELGDSALYLCASSLLSSGQGAYEQYFGPGTRLTVT.

The chain recombines TRBV28 with TRBJ2-1; 10 nucleotides agree with TRBD2. The V segment lost 3 bases and the J segment 4 bases; nucleotides outside the gene matches: 3. Germline loops: CDR1 MDHEN, CDR2 SYDVKM. This CDR3 has 15 amino acids. The CDR3 DNA reads as TGTGCCAGCAGTTTTTCGACTAGCGGGTACAATGAGCAGTTCTTC. Its protein product is CASSFSTSGYNEQFF.

The CDR3 nucleotides read TGTGCCACCAGCAGAGAAGCGGGAGGGCGAGATACGCAGTATTTT. Its translation is CATSREAGGRDTQYF. The J gene is TRBJ2-3, the V gene TRBV15; 10 positions match TRBD2. The junction had 2 bases not matched to a gene; V was cut back by 0 bases and J by 5 bases. CDR1 is LNHNV, CDR2 YYDKDF, per germline (reference sequence). The length of the CDR3 is 15 residues.

The chain employs TRBV7-8 and TRBJ2-7, with D possibly TRBD1 on 6 matching bases. Germline V gene data show CDR1 as SGHVS and CDR2 as FQNEAQ. The V end was cut by 0 bases, the J end by 2 bases, with 11 bases between. The CDR3 has 15 amino acids. This chain's CDR3 is CASSLAGDTAYEQYF. In DNA form, the CDR3 reads TGTGCCAGCAGCTTAGCTGGGGACACTGCCTACGAGCAGTACTTC.

The chain links TRBV7-2 to TRBJ1-6; D unresolved. V shed 3 bases and J shed 8 bases, with 11 bases lying between them. Germline assignment: CDR1 SGHTA and CDR2 FQGNSA. The CDR3 runs to 14 residues. The CDR3 bases are TGTGCCAGCAGCTTTGCCAGGCGACATTCACCCCTCCACTTT. It encodes CASSFARRHSPLHF.

The J gene is TRBJ2-7, the V gene TRBV7-9; TRBD1 might be the D (5 bases). The V gene's germline CDR1 is SEHNR and CDR2 FQNEAQ (reference sequence). With 11 bases removed from V and 0 bases from J, the gap between germline ends came to 14 bases. The CDR3 is 13 amino acids. CDR3 coding DNA: TGTGCCTCCAATTGGGGCGGCTCCTACGAGCAGTACTTC. Protein: CASNWGGSYEQYF. The variable domain in full, completed from reference TRBV7-9 and TRBJ2-7, reads DTGVSQNPRHKITKRGQNVTFRCDPISEHNRLYWYRQTLGQGPEFLTYFQNEAQLEKSRLLSDRFSAERPKGSFSTLEIQRTEQGDSAMYLCASNWGGSYEQYFGPGTRLTVT.

The rearrangement links TRBV7-3 to TRBJ1-1; 9 positions agree with TRBD1. This CDR3 has 15 amino acids. J lost 1 base, V lost 6 bases, and 6 bases had no gene match. Germline CDR1 and CDR2: SGHTA and FQGTGA. This chain's CDR3 is CASSLQGAGNTEAFF. As DNA, the CDR3 is TGTGCCAGCAGTTTACAGGGGGCAGGGAACACTGAAGCTTTCTTT.

This clone was seen only a few times. The chain has TRBV6-6 and TRBJ1-2; TRBD1 agrees at 7 bases. Looked up from germline, CDR1 is MNHNY and CDR2 is SVGAGI (reference sequence). V shed 5 bases, J shed 6 bases, and the junction held 9 bases outside the gene matches. This CDR3 is built from 14 residues. CDR3 protein: CASSRLQGPHGYTF. CDR3 nucleotide sequence: TGTGCCAGCAGTCGGCTACAGGGGCCCCATGGCTACACCTTC.

The chain carries TRBV5-4 and TRBJ1-5; 7 nucleotides agree with TRBD1. V gave up 5 bases and J gave up 3 bases; unmatched junction bases: 5. CDR1 and CDR2 (germline): SGHNT, YYREEE (reference sequence). The CDR3 is 14 residues long. The CDR3 protein is CASSVTGVNQPQHF. As DNA, the CDR3 is TGTGCCAGCAGTGTTACAGGGGTCAATCAGCCCCAGCATTTT. The variable domain in full, completed from reference TRBV5-4 and TRBJ1-5, reads ETGVTQSPTHLIKTRGQQVTLRCSSQSGHNTVSWYQQALGQGPQFIFQYYREEENGRGNFPPRFSGLQFPNYSSELNVNALELDDSALYLCASSVTGVNQPQHFGDGTRLSIL.

This clone has a handful of counts. V usage is TRBV6-1 and J usage is TRBJ2-1, with TRBD1 identical over 11 bases. Germline CDR1 is MNHNS and CDR2 is SASEGT. The CDR3 sequence is 14 residues long. J was trimmed by 6 bases and V by 7 bases; bases with no gene match: 5. The DNA of the CDR3 is TGTGCCAGCACCGGACAGGGGGCCGGCAATGAGCAGTTCTTC. Encoded protein: CASTGQGAGNEQFF.